Listed here are 24 T cell receptor beta chains from one sample, sequenced in a study of T-cell reconstitution after alpha-beta-depleted transplantation in children. Unique molecular identifiers were built into the TCRbeta library. Using its own MiXCR run on the PCR reads, TCRdb lists one record per CDR3 protein. The sample has around 200,000 distinct CDR3 sequences, under 9.5% seen once; the top ten hold less than 8%. Here the sequenced sample was PBMCs from the stem cell graft donor, taken from the stem cell graft. The receptors shown here come from a human donor who donated a stem cell graft to a child with acute lymphoblastic leukemia.

This clonotype was seen a handful of times. Relative to the germline gene, one junction end is altered; a read error may explain this. The chain links TRBV3-1 to TRBJ2-7; maybe TRBD1 (6 bases). Germline V CDR1 and CDR2: LGHDT, YNNKEL (reference sequence). The CDR3 totals 15 residues. The CDR3 sequence: CACSQGGRDSYEQYF. The CDR3 DNA reads TGTGCCTGCAGCCAAGGGGGACGGGACTCCTACGAGCAGTACTTC.

This clonotype appeared a few times. The gene calls are TRBV27 and TRBJ1-6; D not resolved. There are 13 residues in the CDR3. Between the trimmed V and J ends, which lost 0 bases and 8 bases, there was a span of 5 bases. Germline V gene data show CDR1 as MNHEY and CDR2 as SMNVEV (reference sequence). Here the CDR3 reads CASSLSPYSPLHF. For the CDR3, the DNA is TGTGCCAGCAGTTTATCGCCTTATTCACCCCTCCACTTT.

This clonotype has just a few counts. The rearrangement links TRBV29-1 to TRBJ2-3, with D unresolved. Germline values: CDR1 SQVTM, CDR2 ANQGSEA. V dropped 2 bases and J dropped 6 bases, with 9 bases sitting between them. The CDR3 length is 12 residues. The CDR3 loop reads CSVETLTDTQYF. The CDR3 DNA sequence: TGCAGCGTTGAAACCCTTACCGATACGCAGTATTTT.

This chain joins TRBV4-3 and TRBJ2-7; tentative D call: TRBD2 (5 bases). This CDR3 has 17 residues. Trimming took off 0 bases at V and 3 bases at J, with 18 bases between the two ends. Germline V gene sequence: CDR1 LGHNA, CDR2 YSLEER. The CDR3 sequence is CASSQDAPGRKDYEQYF. The CDR3 coding sequence is TGCGCCAGCAGCCAAGATGCTCCGGGAAGAAAAGACTACGAGCAGTACTTC.

CDR3 in amino acids: CATPTGTEQSGANVLTF. Written as DNA, the CDR3 is TGTGCCACTCCGACTGGGACAGAGCAATCTGGGGCCAACGTCCTGACTTTC. This chain uses TRBV12-3 or TRBV12-4 with TRBJ2-6; TRBD1 matches 7 bases. This CDR3 region has 17 residues. V trimming: 10 bases; J trimming: 1 base; junction bases outside the gene matches: 13.

This clonotype was counted a few times. The J gene is TRBJ2-7, the V gene TRBV29-1, with 9 bases that match TRBD1. The length of the CDR3 is 15 residues. The ends lost 3 bases at V and 6 bases at J; junction bases unmatched: 12. From germline, CDR1 is SQVTM and CDR2 ANQGSEA. As DNA, the CDR3 is TGCAGCGTTGACCGCCATACAGGGGGCCTAAGCGAGCAGTACTTC. It is translated as CSVDRHTGGLSEQYF.

This rearrangement joins TRBV6-1 to TRBJ1-5; the D gene is possibly TRBD1 (5 bases). Trimming took 7 bases from V and 6 from J, leaving 19 bases between them. This CDR3 is built from 15 residues. Germline V gene data show CDR1 as MNHNS and CDR2 as SASEGT. The CDR3 DNA reads TGTGCCAGCATAGGGTTCATCGGGGCTGGTCAGCCCCAGCATTTT. Translation gives CASIGFIGAGQPQHF.

The V and J genes are TRBV6-5 and TRBJ1-2; possibly TRBD1 for D (6 bases). The CDR3 has 17 residues. Trimming took off 0 bases at V and 1 base at J, with 15 bases between the two ends. In germline, CDR1 is MNHEY, CDR2 SVGAGI. Here the CDR3 reads CASSYSWTRGHNYGYTF. The CDR3 coding sequence is TGTGCCAGCAGTTACTCCTGGACCAGGGGCCATAACTATGGCTACACCTTC.

This clonotype has only a few counts. The chain has TRBV6-1 and TRBJ1-4; D is ambiguous. Germline lookup yields CDR1 MNHNS and CDR2 SASEGT. The CDR3 sequence is 14 residues long. V was shortened by 3 bases and J by 12 bases, with 17 bases between the two germline ends. CDR3 region: CASSDYVRAVELFF. The CDR3, as DNA: TGTGCCAGCAGTGATTATGTTCGGGCGGTCGAACTGTTTTTT.

The rearrangement joins TRBV20-1 to TRBJ2-4; D might be TRBD2 (5 bases). The CDR3 totals 15 residues. Germline V gene sequence: CDR1 DFQATT, CDR2 SNEGSKA (reference sequence). Trimming left V 6 bases short and J 7 bases short, with 22 bases between. The CDR3 sequence: CSARDRGARRNIQYF. CDR3 coding DNA: TGCAGTGCCCGTGACCGGGGAGCAAGAAGGAACATTCAGTACTTC.

This clonotype appeared many times. For the CDR3, the DNA is TGTGCCAGCGCTGGGCTAGCGGACACCGGGGAGCTGTTTTTT. Protein: CASAGLADTGELFF. The chain links TRBV6-1 to TRBJ2-2; 7 nucleotides match TRBD2. Germline lookup yields CDR1 MNHNS and CDR2 SASEGT. This CDR3 is 14 amino acids long. The V segment lost 8 bases and the J segment 3 bases; nucleotides outside the gene matches: 6.

This clonotype was seen a handful of times. V and J are TRBV27 and TRBJ2-1; maybe TRBD1 (6 bases). Per the germline V gene, CDR1 is MNHEY and CDR2 is SMNVEV (reference sequence). The V end lost 4 bases, the J end lost 2 bases, and 21 bases lay between the germline ends. The CDR3 extends over 18 amino acids. CDR3 sequence reads: CASSSSTPGTLTYNEQFF. Written as DNA, the CDR3 is TGTGCCAGCAGTTCATCAACCCCCGGGACACTGACCTACAATGAGCAGTTCTTC.

CDR3 in amino acids: CASSQLLYEQYF. CDR3 DNA: TGTGCCAGCAGCCAACTACTATACGAGCAGTACTTC. V and J are TRBV6-2 or TRBV6-3 and TRBJ2-7, with unresolved D. Germline CDR1 is MNHEY and CDR2 is SVGEGT. The CDR3 consists of 12 residues. Trimming took off 6 bases at V and 4 bases at J, with 10 bases between the two ends.

In its sample, this clonotype was seen many times. J is TRBJ1-1 and V is TRBV10-2; D unresolved. The ends were cut back, 3 bases at V and 0 bases at J, with 11 bases in the middle. The CDR3 is 15 amino acids. Looked up from germline, CDR1 is WSHSY and CDR2 is SAAADI. The CDR3 DNA is TGCGCCAGCAGTGATCCCGCGGGCCTGAACACTGAAGCTTTCTTT. Amino acid sequence: CASSDPAGLNTEAFF.

CDR3 sequence: CASSLILGLGRGRTDTQYF. The CDR3 nucleotides are TGTGCCAGCAGCTTAATTCTCGGATTGGGGAGGGGTCGGACAGATACGCAGTATTTT. This rearrangement joins TRBV7-2 to TRBJ2-3, with 7 bases identical to TRBD2. Germline V CDR1 and CDR2: SGHTA, FQGNSA. After removal of 2 bases from V and 3 bases from J, the junction contained 17 bases not matched to a gene. This CDR3 comprises 19 residues.

This clonotype was picked up many times. The junction departs from germline at one end; a sequencing error may be responsible. The chain carries TRBV5-1 and TRBJ2-1, with D possibly being TRBD2 (6 bases). Germline V lookup: CDR1 SGHRS, CDR2 YFSETQ. The CDR3 consists of 15 residues. The CDR3 here is CASSSGTGLYNELFF. In nucleotides, the CDR3 is TGCGCCAGCAGCTCGGGGACTGGATTATACAATGAGCTGTTCTTC. Variable domain in full (rest from reference TRBV5-1 and TRBJ2-1): KAGVTQTPRYLIKTRGQQVTLSCSPISGHRSVSWYQQTPGQGLQFLFEYFSETQRNKGNFPGRFSGRQFSNSRSEMNVSTLELGDSALYLCASSSGTGLYNELFFGPGTRLTVL.

This clonotype was seen many times. The chain uses TRBV20-1 and TRBJ2-1, with 7 bases that match TRBD1. Germline values: CDR1 DFQATT, CDR2 SNEGSKA (reference sequence). This CDR3 is 13 amino acids long. V lost 3 bases to trimming and J lost 7 bases; unmatched junction nucleotides: 6. CDR3 region: CSASLRGRNEQFF. The CDR3 DNA reads as TGCAGTGCTAGTCTCAGGGGGAGAAATGAGCAGTTCTTC.

This chain connects TRBV20-1 to TRBJ1-1; D remains ambiguous. The CDR3 is 13 amino acids. The V end lost 0 bases, the J end lost 10 bases, and 15 bases lay between the germline ends. Germline V gene data show CDR1 as DFQATT and CDR2 as SNEGSKA (reference sequence). The CDR3: CSAREHGPQGAFF. The CDR3 nucleotides are TGCAGTGCTAGAGAACACGGGCCCCAAGGAGCTTTCTTT.

This clonotype was recorded only once. The gene calls are TRBV2 and TRBJ1-1; possible D gene TRBD1, 5 bases. V was trimmed by 10 bases and J by 0 bases, leaving 30 bases between them. The germline V gene has CDR1 SNHLY and CDR2 FYNNEI. The CDR3 sequence is 19 residues long. The CDR3: CAICTSYPTTGPMNTEAFF. For the CDR3, the DNA is TGTGCCATCTGTACCTCATACCCCACAACAGGACCCATGAACACTGAAGCTTTCTTT.

This clonotype ranks as medium-sized (0.01 to 0.1%). The chain joins TRBV30 to TRBJ2-7; perhaps D is TRBD1 or TRBD2 (5 bases each). The CDR3 extends over 14 amino acids. V lost 1 base to trimming and J lost 3 bases, with 13 bases between them. Germline V gene sequence: CDR1 GTSNPN, CDR2 SVGIG (reference sequence). The CDR3 loop reads CAWSGGSHSYEQYF. The CDR3 region has the DNA TGTGCCTGGAGTGGGGGGTCCCACAGCTACGAGCAGTACTTC.

On this clonotype: An end of the junction does not agree with germline; a read error may underlie this. The chain employs TRBV12-3 or TRBV12-4 and TRBJ1-1; D uncertain. This CDR3 contains 13 residues. DNA for the CDR3: TGTGCCAGCAGGTTAGGATCGGGCACTGAAGCTTTCTTT. This codes for CASRLGSGTEAFF.

Many counts were recorded for this clonotype. V is TRBV5-1 and J is TRBJ2-1; 12 bases are a match to TRBD2. The germline gives CDR1 SGHRS, CDR2 YFSETQ. The V segment lost 4 bases and the J segment 5 bases; nucleotides outside the gene matches: 4. The CDR3 runs 15 residues. CDR3 residues: CASSKTSGGHNEQFF. CDR3 nucleotide sequence: TGCGCCAGCAGCAAGACTAGCGGGGGCCACAATGAGCAGTTCTTC.

This clonotype showed up many times. The chain uses TRBV4-1 and TRBJ2-1; D may correspond to TRBD1 or TRBD2 (5 bases each). The germline V and J ends were trimmed by 0 bases and 3 bases, with 12 bases remaining between them. This CDR3 spans 16 amino acids. Germline lookup yields CDR1 MGHRA and CDR2 YSYEKL. CDR3 residues: CASSQEVGTDYNEQFF. CDR3 coding DNA: TGCGCCAGCAGCCAAGAAGTAGGGACGGACTACAATGAGCAGTTCTTC.

The rearrangement uses TRBV5-4 and TRBJ2-2, with unresolved D. Between the trimmed V and J ends, which lost 9 bases and 0 bases, there was a span of 33 bases. The V gene's germline CDR1 is SGHNT and CDR2 YYREEE (reference sequence). This CDR3 is built from 21 residues. The DNA of the CDR3 is TGTGCCATCGGCTTGGAACGAGTATTACTTCCAATAATAACGAACACCGGGGAGCTGTTTTTT. Translating it yields CAIGLERVLLPIITNTGELFF.